The 28 T cell receptor beta chains given below trace back to one sample, sequenced in a study of vaccination and CD4 T cells after COVID-19. For these receptors, no antigen is known. Treatment reported: roughly 10-day PBMC culture with coronavirus spike peptide pools or control peptides (ViraFEST assay). The Oncomine TCR Beta short-read assay sequenced DNA from cultured CD4+ T cells. TCRdb ran MiXCR on the PCR reads and lists one entry per CDR3 protein. The repertoire includes 12,000 or so distinct CDR3 sequences, roughly 62% of them detected once, and approximately 14% sits in the top ten. Sequencing was carried out using CD4+ T cells from blood, cultured in vitro. These receptors came from a human donor who had recovered from COVID-19.

The table lists this clonotype with a count of one. The chain joins TRBV11-3 to TRBJ2-1, with D maybe TRBD2 (6 bases). The CDR3 extends over 16 amino acids. V lost 2 bases and J 7 bases, leaving 18 bases between the germline ends. Looked up from germline, CDR1 is SGHNT and CDR2 is YENEEA. In nucleotides, the CDR3 is TGTGCCAGCAGCTTAAGCGGGCGTCAGTCAGGGAATGAGCAGTTCTTC. Translating it yields CASSLSGRQSGNEQFF.

The rearrangement joins TRBV6-1 to TRBJ1-5; D not resolved. Germline V gene data show CDR1 as MNHNS and CDR2 as SASEGT. V was clipped by 3 bases and J by 0 bases, with 12 bases between them. The CDR3 consists of 16 residues. The CDR3 region has the DNA TGTGCCAGCAGTGAGAGGAAAGGCTATAGCAATCAGCCCCAGCATTTT. This encodes CASSERKGYSNQPQHF.

CDR3 protein: CSNHPGERTEAFF. The CDR3 nucleotides are TGCAGTAATCACCCAGGGGAACGCACTGAAGCTTTCTTT. The gene calls are TRBV20-1 and TRBJ1-1; tentatively, D is TRBD1 (6 bases). The CDR3 spans 13 residues. Trimming removed 8 bases from V and 4 bases from J, with 17 bases in between. Germline V lookup: CDR1 DFQATT, CDR2 SNEGSKA (reference sequence).

The chain is built from TRBV19 and TRBJ1-1; TRBD1 aligns across 11 bases. The CDR3 totals 16 residues. After removal of 4 bases from V and 6 bases from J, the junction contained 10 bases not matched to a gene. Germline CDR1 and CDR2: LNHDA and SQIVND (reference sequence). The CDR3 DNA reads TGTGCCAGTAGTAATTCGGACAGGGGGCAGGTGGCTGAAGCTTTCTTT. The encoded protein is CASSNSDRGQVAEAFF.

This rearrangement joins TRBV30 to TRBJ2-3; 13 bases match TRBD2. The CDR3 totals 16 residues. The germline CDR1 and CDR2 sequences are GTSNPN and SVGIG (reference sequence). V lost 5 bases to trimming and J lost 2 bases; unmatched junction nucleotides: 7. CDR3 residues: CAWRKGLAGLTDTQYF. In DNA, the CDR3 is TGTGCCTGGCGAAAGGGACTAGCGGGACTCACAGATACGCAGTATTTT.

The CDR3 DNA reads as TGCAGTGCTAAGCCAATCCAGGGCTCTGGGGCCAACGTCCTGACTTTC. Its protein product is CSAKPIQGSGANVLTF. The chain links TRBV20-1 to TRBJ2-6; possible D gene TRBD1, 5 bases. CDR3 size: 16 residues. The V end lost 4 bases, the J end lost 0 bases, and 13 bases lay between the germline ends. CDR1 is DFQATT and CDR2 is SNEGSKA in the germline V gene (reference sequence).

By frequency in the sample, this clonotype is large. This sequence joins TRBV20-1 and TRBJ2-5; TRBD1 matches at 8 bases. With 1 base clipped from V and 5 bases from J, the junction kept 6 bases outside the gene matches. The CDR3 contains 14 residues. Looked up from germline, CDR1 is DFQATT and CDR2 is SNEGSKA (reference sequence). Here the CDR3 reads CSARGSRGLETQYF. The CDR3 DNA follows: TGCAGTGCTAGAGGCTCCAGGGGGCTGGAGACCCAGTACTTC.

This rearrangement joins TRBV7-2 to TRBJ1-1; D remains ambiguous. Trimming stripped 0 bases from V and 9 bases from J, with 8 bases between. From germline, CDR1 is SGHTA and CDR2 FQGNSA. CDR3 length: 12 amino acids. CDR3 in amino acids: CASSLASQQAFF. CDR3 coding DNA: TGTGCCAGCAGCTTAGCCAGCCAGCAAGCTTTCTTT.

There are a few counts of this clonotype. The V call is TRBV20-1, the J call TRBJ1-4; no clear D. Germline CDR1 reads DFQATT; CDR2 reads SNEGSKA (reference sequence). The CDR3 is made up of 8 amino acids. In DNA, the CDR3 is TGCATCCATGAAAAACTGTTTTTT. It translates to CIHEKLFF.

The chain has TRBV2 and TRBJ2-3; D gene uncertain. CDR1 SNHLY and CDR2 FYNNEI come from the germline V gene. The germline V and J ends were trimmed by 6 bases and 1 base, with 11 bases remaining between them. The CDR3 spans 14 residues. The CDR3 DNA follows: TGTGCCAGCAGACTGACTCAGGGCACAGATACGCAGTATTTT. As protein: CASRLTQGTDTQYF.

This clonotype showed up just a few times. The chain uses TRBV15 and TRBJ1-1; D possibly corresponds to TRBD1 (6 bases). V dropped 0 bases and J dropped 3 bases, with 14 bases sitting between them. Germline CDR1 and CDR2: LNHNV and YYDKDF (reference sequence). This CDR3 has 16 residues. CDR3: CATSRDRRGRDTEAFF. CDR3 DNA sequence: TGTGCCACCAGCAGAGATCGAAGGGGGAGGGACACTGAAGCTTTCTTT.

The gene calls are TRBV4-3 and TRBJ2-2; TRBD2 might be the D (7 bases). Trimming stripped 4 bases from V and 3 bases from J, with 18 bases between. The CDR3 runs 17 residues. Germline V lookup: CDR1 LGHNA, CDR2 YSLEER. CDR3 protein: CASSRNRGGGDTGELFF. The CDR3 nucleotides read TGCGCCAGCAGCCGCAATCGGGGAGGGGGGGACACCGGGGAGCTGTTTTTT.

The rearrangement joins TRBV5-8 to TRBJ2-7; 8 bases map to TRBD1. Unmatched junction bases numbered 11, after V lost 7 bases and J lost 5 bases. The CDR3 has 14 amino acids. Germline V gene data show CDR1 as SGHTS and CDR2 as YDEGEE. In nucleotides, the CDR3 is TGTGCCAGCCAACTGACAGGGGACAAAGACGAGCAGTACTTC. It is translated as CASQLTGDKDEQYF.

Concerning this clonotype: A read error may account for a junction end that differs from germline. This chain connects TRBV12-3 or TRBV12-4 to TRBJ1-2; D gene uncertain. This CDR3 contains 12 residues. The CDR3 coding sequence is TGTACCAGCAGTAATTCTAACTATGGCTACACCTTC. It specifies CTSSNSNYGYTF.

This clonotype turned up a few times. The chain is built from TRBV20-1 and TRBJ1-2; 7 bases are a match to TRBD1. CDR1 and CDR2 (germline): DFQATT, SNEGSKA (reference sequence). The length of the CDR3 is 12 residues. The V and J ends lost 5 bases and 0 bases, in that order; junction bases with no gene match: 0. In nucleotides, the CDR3 is TGCAGTGCTGGACAGGCTAACTATGGCTACACCTTC. Its protein product is CSAGQANYGYTF.

V gene TRBV28 combines with J gene TRBJ2-2; D ambiguous. V lost 6 bases and J 4 bases, leaving 9 bases between the germline ends. CDR1 is MDHEN and CDR2 is SYDVKM in the germline V gene. This CDR3 is built from 13 residues. The CDR3 nucleotides are TGTGCCAGCAGGATCGTGGCCACCGGGGAGCTGTTTTTT. Amino acids: CASRIVATGELFF.

The rearrangement uses TRBV15 and TRBJ2-2; 9 bases map to TRBD1. Germline CDR1 LNHNV, CDR2 YYDKDF (reference sequence). Trimming cost V 0 bases and J 6 bases; bases outside gene matches: 5. This CDR3 contains 16 residues. This CDR3 reads CATSRDYRGPPGELFF. As DNA, the CDR3 is TGTGCCACCAGCAGAGACTACAGGGGGCCACCCGGGGAGCTGTTTTTT.

V usage is TRBV15 and J usage is TRBJ2-1; no firm D call. CDR3 length: 13 residues. The germline CDR1 and CDR2 sequences are LNHNV and YYDKDF (reference sequence). Trimming removed 0 bases at V and 9 bases at J, with 9 bases between. The CDR3 region is CATSRDLAGEQFF. The DNA of the CDR3 is TGTGCCACCAGCAGAGATCTGGCAGGTGAGCAGTTCTTC.

V and J are TRBV25-1 and TRBJ1-6; TRBD1 is a possible D gene (5 bases). Per the germline V gene, CDR1 is MGHDK and CDR2 is SYGVNS. The CDR3 spans 17 residues. V lost 1 base and J 0 bases, leaving 10 bases between the germline ends. The CDR3 loop reads CASSESGLSSYNSPLHF. In DNA, the CDR3 is TGTGCCAGCAGTGAATCGGGGCTGAGCTCCTATAATTCACCCCTCCACTTT.

DNA of the CDR3: TGTGCCAGCAGTGAGACAGGGGGCGCAGATACGCAGTATTTT. The encoded protein is CASSETGGADTQYF. This rearrangement joins TRBV6-4 to TRBJ2-3, with 10 bases matching TRBD1. The length of the CDR3 is 14 residues. The junction had 1 base not matched to a gene; V was cut back by 3 bases and J by 4 bases. Germline lookup yields CDR1 MRHNA and CDR2 SNTAGT.

CDR3 residues: CSARRPSGSYEQYF. The DNA of the CDR3 is TGCAGTGCTAGAAGGCCTAGCGGGAGCTACGAGCAGTACTTC. The rearrangement links TRBV20-1 to TRBJ2-7; 10 positions match TRBD2. The V gene's germline CDR1 is DFQATT and CDR2 SNEGSKA (reference sequence). V was pared by 2 bases and J by 3 bases, with 4 bases of the junction left unmatched. This CDR3 is built from 14 residues.

V and J are TRBV7-2 and TRBJ1-6; 9 nucleotides match TRBD1. V was clipped by 1 base and J by 8 bases; unmatched bases: 6. Germline V gene sequence: CDR1 SGHTA, CDR2 FQGNSA. CDR3 size: 16 residues. The CDR3 here is CASSLGGTGSDSPLHF. CDR3 in DNA: TGTGCCAGCAGCTTAGGAGGGACAGGGAGTGATTCACCCCTCCACTTT.

This chain joins TRBV6-1 and TRBJ1-2, with TRBD1 matching over 8 bases. This CDR3 spans 14 amino acids. Germline values: CDR1 MNHNS, CDR2 SASEGT. V lost 4 bases and J lost 4; bases outside the gene matches: 5. Written as DNA, the CDR3 is TGTGCCAGCAGTGGAGGACAGGGAACCTATGGCTACACCTTC. It specifies CASSGGQGTYGYTF.

The chain couples TRBV7-9 to TRBJ2-5; D is unclear. Germline loops: CDR1 SEHNR, CDR2 FQNEAQ (reference sequence). CDR3 length: 15 residues. The V end was cut by 1 base, the J end by 1 base, with 10 bases between. CDR3: CASSLGVPPQETQYF. CDR3 nucleotides: TGTGCCAGCAGCTTAGGAGTCCCGCCCCAAGAGACCCAGTACTTC.

The chain links TRBV10-3 to TRBJ2-1, with TRBD1 matching 7 bases. V shed 6 bases, J shed 9 bases, and the junction held 11 bases outside the gene matches. Germline V gives CDR1 ENHRY, CDR2 SYGVKD. This CDR3 comprises 14 residues. CDR3 sequence: CAIRETPTGLEQFF. In nucleotides, the CDR3 is TGTGCCATCAGGGAAACTCCGACAGGGCTTGAGCAGTTCTTC.

This sequence joins TRBV19 and TRBJ1-5; D unclear. Germline CDR1 is LNHDA and CDR2 is SQIVND (reference sequence). V shed 7 bases and J shed 0 bases, with 7 bases lying between them. CDR3 length: 13 amino acids. The CDR3 DNA reads as TGTGCCAGTACCGGGGATAGCAATCAGCCCCAGCATTTT. Its translation: CASTGDSNQPQHF.

CDR3 coding DNA: TGTGCCAGCAGCTCCCCCCCGGGGAGAGGTTCACCCCTCCACTTT. Its protein is CASSSPPGRGSPLHF. The rearrangement uses TRBV7-9 and TRBJ1-6; D not resolved. The germline V and J ends were trimmed by 4 bases and 9 bases, with 16 bases remaining between them. Germline V gives CDR1 SEHNR, CDR2 FQNEAQ (reference sequence). The CDR3 sequence is 15 residues long.

Comments on this clonotype: In this CDR3 the conserved last residue, phenylalanine or tryptophan, is missing, so a read error is likely. The rearrangement joins TRBV6-1 to TRBJ2-7; no clear D gene. The V gene's germline CDR1 is MNHNS and CDR2 SASEGT. Trimming shortened V by 5 bases and J by 5 bases, and 13 bases separated the two germline ends. The CDR3 is 13 residues long. CDR3 region: CASSQTVSNEQYI. For the CDR3, the DNA is TGTGCCAGCAGTCAGACGGTCTCTAACGAGCAGTACATC.